This is a list of T cell receptor beta chains from one sample in a study of vaccination and CD4 T cells after COVID-19. The antigens for these receptors are not known. TCRdb used MiXCR to reprocess the PCR reads, holding one entry per CDR3 protein. This table holds some 10,000 distinct CDR3 sequences, over 70% found once. The sequencing sample was made of CD4+ T cells from blood, cultured in vitro. These receptors all stem from a human donor who had recovered from COVID-19. Both conserved end residues are part of each CDR3. Each record gives: D gene, clone size, V gene, J gene, CDR3 DNA, CDR3 protein. D genes are given only for firm matches. Clone size is stated in some rows and not others, as once, few, many or a class when expanded.

-,once,TRBV6-5,TRBJ2-6,TGTGCCAGCAGTTACCGGACACCCGGGGACTCTGGGGCCAACGTCCTGACTTTC,CASSYRTPGDSGANVLTF
TRBD1,-,TRBV6-2/TRBV6-3,TRBJ1-5,TGTGCCAGCAGGCAGACAGGGGGCTACAATCAGCCCCAGCATTTT,CASRQTGGYNQPQHF
-,-,TRBV30,TRBJ1-2,TGTGCCTGGAGTGTATCTGTTGGCTACACCTTC,CAWSVSVGYTF
-,-,TRBV2,TRBJ1-1,TGTGCCAGCAGTGGGGGCAGGGTGGGCACTGAAGCTTTCTTT,CASSGGRVGTEAFF
-,few,TRBV7-2,TRBJ1-2,TGTGCCAGCAGCTTAGATTGGGGGGACTATGGCTACACCTTC,CASSLDWGDYGYTF
-,-,TRBV20-1,TRBJ1-2,TGCAGTGCTAGACGAGGCCTTGAGGATGGCTACACCTTC,CSARRGLEDGYTF
-,-,TRBV6-4,TRBJ1-1,TGTGCCAGCAGTGTTGAATCGGGCACTGAAGCTTTCTTT,CASSVESGTEAFF
-,-,TRBV6-2/TRBV6-3,TRBJ2-7,TGTGCCAGCTGTTACAACAGCTACGAGCAGTACTTC,CASCYNSYEQYF
-,-,TRBV2,TRBJ1-1,TGTGCCAGCCACCGCACTGACAAGTACACTGAAGCTTTCTTT,CASHRTDKYTEAFF
TRBD2,once,TRBV6-1,TRBJ2-5,TGTGCCAGCAGTGAAGCTATTGGGGGGGGGACCCAGTACTTC,CASSEAIGGGTQYF
-,-,TRBV12-3/TRBV12-4,TRBJ2-7,TGTGCCAGCAGTTTGAGTGGGACCTACGAGCAGTACTTC,CASSLSGTYEQYF
-,-,TRBV20-1,TRBJ1-5,TGCAGTGCTAGTCCCTCGACAGGTGGCAATCAGCCCCAGCATTTT,CSASPSTGGNQPQHF
-,-,TRBV6-5,TRBJ1-2,TGTGCCAGCAGTTCCCAGGGGCTTGGCTACACCTTC,CASSSQGLGYTF
-,once,TRBV5-1,TRBJ1-1,TGCGCCAGCAGCCCCACGATCGCGGGCGGGACTGAAGCTTTCTTT,CASSPTIAGGTEAFF
-,-,TRBV6-1,TRBJ1-1,TGTGCCAGCAGTGAAAACTGGGGAGCGGACACTGAAGCTTTCTTT,CASSENWGADTEAFF
TRBD1,-,TRBV7-9,TRBJ2-3,TGTGCCAGCAGACACAGGGGCTTAACTAGCACAGATACGCAGTATTTT,CASRHRGLTSTDTQYF
-,-,TRBV10-2,TRBJ2-1,TGCGCCAGCAGTGAGTCGGCTAGCGTTCGAAATGAGCAGTTCTTC,CASSESASVRNEQFF
-,few,TRBV19,TRBJ2-5,TGTGCCAGTAGTCCGGGACGGATACCTCAAGAGACCCAGTACTTC,CASSPGRIPQETQYF
-,-,TRBV11-2,TRBJ2-2,TGTGCCAGCAGCATCCAAATAGGATCCACCGGGGAGCTGTTTTTT,CASSIQIGSTGELFF
-,-,TRBV11-2,TRBJ2-5,TGTGCCAGCAGCTTAAATACCCAGGAGACCCAGTACTTC,CASSLNTQETQYF
-,-,TRBV21-1,TRBJ1-5,TGTGCCAGCAGACGACACCGGGCGGACAGAGGAGGACAGCCCCAGCATTTT,CASRRHRADRGGQPQHF
TRBD1,-,TRBV7-2,TRBJ1-6,TGTGCCAGCAGCTTACCGGGACAGGGGAGCTCCTATAATTCACCCCTCCACTTT,CASSLPGQGSSYNSPLHF
TRBD1,-,TRBV30,TRBJ1-6,TGTGCCTTTGACAGGGGCCTATTCAATTCACCCCTCCACTTT,CAFDRGLFNSPLHF
TRBD2,-,TRBV6-5,TRBJ2-7,TGTGCCAGCAGTTCGATGTTAGCGGGAGGTCGGTTCCACGAGCAGTACTTC,CASSSMLAGGRFHEQYF
TRBD1,-,TRBV7-6,TRBJ1-5,TGTGCCAGCAGCTTAGGAAGTTACGGACAGGGGTATCAGCCCCAGCATTTT,CASSLGSYGQGYQPQHF
-,medium-sized,TRBV6-5,TRBJ1-2,TGTGCCAGCAGTTACTCGAGGGGGGCCCTTGGCTACACCTTC,CASSYSRGALGYTF
-,-,TRBV30,TRBJ2-7,TGTGCCTGGGGGAGGTCCCGCTCCGAGCAGTACTTC,CAWGRSRSEQYF
-,-,TRBV5-5,TRBJ1-2,TGTGCCAGCAGCCCTGGCGGGGGGCTGTACGGCTACACCTTC,CASSPGGGLYGYTF